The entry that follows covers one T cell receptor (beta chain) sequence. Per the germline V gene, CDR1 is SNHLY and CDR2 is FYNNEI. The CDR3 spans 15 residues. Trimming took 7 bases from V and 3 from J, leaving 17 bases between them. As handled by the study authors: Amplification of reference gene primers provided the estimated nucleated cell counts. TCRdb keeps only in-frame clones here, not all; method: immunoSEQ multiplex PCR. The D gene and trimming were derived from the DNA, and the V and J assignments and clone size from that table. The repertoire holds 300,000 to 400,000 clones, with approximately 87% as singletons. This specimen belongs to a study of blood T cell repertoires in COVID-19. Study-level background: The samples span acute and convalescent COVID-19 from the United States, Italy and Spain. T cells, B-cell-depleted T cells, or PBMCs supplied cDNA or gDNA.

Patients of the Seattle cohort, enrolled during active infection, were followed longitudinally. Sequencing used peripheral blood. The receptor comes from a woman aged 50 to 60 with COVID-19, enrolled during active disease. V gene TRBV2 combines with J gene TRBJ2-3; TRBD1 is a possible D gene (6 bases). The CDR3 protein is CASNSAGDGTDTQYF. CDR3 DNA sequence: TGTGCCAGCAACTCCGCAGGGGATGGGACAGATACGCAGTATTTT.